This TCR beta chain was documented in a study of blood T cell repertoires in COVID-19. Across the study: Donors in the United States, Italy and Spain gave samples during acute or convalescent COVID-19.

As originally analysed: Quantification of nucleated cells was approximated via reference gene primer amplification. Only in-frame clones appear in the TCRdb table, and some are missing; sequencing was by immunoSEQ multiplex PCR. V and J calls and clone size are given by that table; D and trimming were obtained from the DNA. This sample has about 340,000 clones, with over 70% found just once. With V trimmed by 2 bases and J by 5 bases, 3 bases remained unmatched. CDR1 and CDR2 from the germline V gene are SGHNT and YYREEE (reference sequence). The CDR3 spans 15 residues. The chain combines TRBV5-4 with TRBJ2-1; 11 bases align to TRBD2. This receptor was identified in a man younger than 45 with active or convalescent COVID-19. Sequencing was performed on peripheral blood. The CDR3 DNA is TGTGCCAGCAGCTTCACTAGCGGGAGCGACAATGAGCAGTTCTTC. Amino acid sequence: CASSFTSGSDNEQFF.